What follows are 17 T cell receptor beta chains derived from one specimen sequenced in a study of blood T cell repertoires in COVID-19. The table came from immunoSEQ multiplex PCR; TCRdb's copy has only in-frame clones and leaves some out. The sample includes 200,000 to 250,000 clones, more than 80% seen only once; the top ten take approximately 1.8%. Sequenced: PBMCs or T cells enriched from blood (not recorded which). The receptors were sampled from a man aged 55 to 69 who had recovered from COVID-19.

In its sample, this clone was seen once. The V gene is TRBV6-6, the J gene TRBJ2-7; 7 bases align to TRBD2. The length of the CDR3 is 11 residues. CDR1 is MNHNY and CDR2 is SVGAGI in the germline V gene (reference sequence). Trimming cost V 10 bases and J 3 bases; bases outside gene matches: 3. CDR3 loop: CATQRDYEQYF. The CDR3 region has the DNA TGTGCCACCCAGCGGGACTACGAGCAGTACTTC.

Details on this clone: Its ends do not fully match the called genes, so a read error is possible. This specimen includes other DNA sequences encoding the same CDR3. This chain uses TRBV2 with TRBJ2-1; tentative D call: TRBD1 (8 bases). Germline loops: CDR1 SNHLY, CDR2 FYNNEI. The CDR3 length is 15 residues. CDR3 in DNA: TGTGCCAGCAGCCCCCCAGGACAGGGAGGGAATGAACAGTTCTTC. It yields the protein CASSPPGQGGNEQFF.

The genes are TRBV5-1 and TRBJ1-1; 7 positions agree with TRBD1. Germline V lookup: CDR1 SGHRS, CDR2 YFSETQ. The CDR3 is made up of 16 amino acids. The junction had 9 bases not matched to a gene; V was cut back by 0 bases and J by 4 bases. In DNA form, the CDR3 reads TGCGCCAGCAGCTTGGGGCAACAGGGGAGGACCACTGAAGCTTTCTTT. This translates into CASSLGQQGRTTEAFF.

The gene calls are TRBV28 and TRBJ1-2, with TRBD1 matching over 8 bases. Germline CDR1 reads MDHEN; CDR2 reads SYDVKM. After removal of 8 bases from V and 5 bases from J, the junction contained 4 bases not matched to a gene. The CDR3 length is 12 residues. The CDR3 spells CASYTGGYGYTF. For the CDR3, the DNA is TGTGCCAGCTATACAGGGGGTTATGGCTACACCTTC.

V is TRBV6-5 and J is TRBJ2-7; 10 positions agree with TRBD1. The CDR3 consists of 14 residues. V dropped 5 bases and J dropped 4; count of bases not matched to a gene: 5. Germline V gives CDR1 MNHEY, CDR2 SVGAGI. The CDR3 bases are TGTGCCAGCAGTCCGGGACAGGGGATTTACGAGCAGTACTTC. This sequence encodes CASSPGQGIYEQYF.

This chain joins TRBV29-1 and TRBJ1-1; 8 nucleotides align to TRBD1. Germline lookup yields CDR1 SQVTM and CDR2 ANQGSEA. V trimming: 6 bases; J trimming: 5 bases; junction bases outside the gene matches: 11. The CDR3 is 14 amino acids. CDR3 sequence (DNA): TGCAGCGTGGGGCCAGGGGGCGATGCGACTGAAGCTTTCTTT. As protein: CSVGPGGDATEAFF. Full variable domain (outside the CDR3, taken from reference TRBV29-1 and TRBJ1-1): SAVISQKPSRDICQRGTSLTIQCQVDSQVTMMFWYRQQPGQSLTLIATANQGSEATYESGFVIDKFPISRPNLTFSTLTVSNMSPEDSSIYLCSVGPGGDATEAFFGQGTRLTVV.

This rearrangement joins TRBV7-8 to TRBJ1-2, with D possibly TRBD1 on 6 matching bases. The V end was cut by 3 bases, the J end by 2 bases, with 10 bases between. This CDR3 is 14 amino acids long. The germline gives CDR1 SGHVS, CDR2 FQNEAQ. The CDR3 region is CASSLITGNYGYTF. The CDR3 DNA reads TGTGCCAGCAGCTTGATTACAGGGAACTATGGCTACACCTTC.

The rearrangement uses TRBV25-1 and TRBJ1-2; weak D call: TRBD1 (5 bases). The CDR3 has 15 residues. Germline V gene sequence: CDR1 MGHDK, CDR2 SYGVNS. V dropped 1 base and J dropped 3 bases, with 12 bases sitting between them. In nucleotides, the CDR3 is TGTGCCAGCAGTGAATTCGGGGGAATTGACTATGGCTACACCTTC. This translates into CASSEFGGIDYGYTF.

The DNA for the CDR3 is TGTGCCAGCAGCTTAGTGAGCGGGGGGGAAGAGACCCAGTACTTC. It is translated as CASSLVSGGEETQYF. V gene TRBV7-2 combines with J gene TRBJ2-5; the match to TRBD2 covers 10 bases. This CDR3 is 15 amino acids long. Germline loops: CDR1 SGHTA, CDR2 FQGNSA. The trim removed 1 base at V and 3 bases at J, leaving 2 bases unmatched.

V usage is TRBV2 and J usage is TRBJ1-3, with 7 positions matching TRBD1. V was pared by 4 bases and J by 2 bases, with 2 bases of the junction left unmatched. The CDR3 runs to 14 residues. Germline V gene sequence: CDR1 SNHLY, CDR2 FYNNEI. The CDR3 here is CASSVQGAGNTIYF. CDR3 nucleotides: TGTGCCAGCAGTGTTCAGGGGGCTGGAAACACCATATATTTT.

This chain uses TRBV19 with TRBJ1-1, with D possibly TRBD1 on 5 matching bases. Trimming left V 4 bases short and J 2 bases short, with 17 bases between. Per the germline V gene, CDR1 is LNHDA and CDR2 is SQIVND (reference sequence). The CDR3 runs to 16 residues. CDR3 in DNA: TGTGCCAGTAGTACGGGGAACGGGGGACTTAACACTGAAGCTTTCTTT. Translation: CASSTGNGGLNTEAFF. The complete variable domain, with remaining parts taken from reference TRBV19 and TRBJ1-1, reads DGGITQSPKYLFRKEGQNVTLSCEQNLNHDAMYWYRQDPGQGLRLIYYSQIVNDFQKGDIAEGYSVSREKKESFPLTVTSAQKNPTAFYLCASSTGNGGLNTEAFFGQGTRLTVV.

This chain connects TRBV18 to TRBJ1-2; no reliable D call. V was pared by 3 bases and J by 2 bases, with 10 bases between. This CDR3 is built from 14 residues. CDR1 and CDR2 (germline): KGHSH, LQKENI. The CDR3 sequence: CASSPPGDNYGYTF. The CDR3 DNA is TGTGCCAGCTCACCCCCCGGAGACAACTATGGCTACACCTTC.

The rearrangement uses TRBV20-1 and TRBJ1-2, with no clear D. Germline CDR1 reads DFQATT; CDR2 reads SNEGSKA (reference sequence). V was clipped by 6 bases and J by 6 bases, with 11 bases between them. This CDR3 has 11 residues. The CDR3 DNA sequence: TGCAGTGCCATCACAGTGGATGGCTACACCTTC. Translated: CSAITVDGYTF.

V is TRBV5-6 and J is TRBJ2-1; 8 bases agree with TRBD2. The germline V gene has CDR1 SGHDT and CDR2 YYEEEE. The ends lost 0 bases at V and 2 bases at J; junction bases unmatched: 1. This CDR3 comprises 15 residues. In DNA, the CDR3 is TGTGCCAGCAGCTTGGGCGGGGGGCCCTACAATGAGCAGTTCTTC. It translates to CASSLGGGPYNEQFF.

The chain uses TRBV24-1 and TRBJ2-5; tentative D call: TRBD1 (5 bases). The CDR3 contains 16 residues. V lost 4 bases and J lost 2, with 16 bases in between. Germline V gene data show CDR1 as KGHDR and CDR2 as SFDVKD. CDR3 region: CATSDSTVFRQETQYF. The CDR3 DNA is TGTGCCACCAGTGACTCGACAGTTTTTCGGCAAGAGACCCAGTACTTC.

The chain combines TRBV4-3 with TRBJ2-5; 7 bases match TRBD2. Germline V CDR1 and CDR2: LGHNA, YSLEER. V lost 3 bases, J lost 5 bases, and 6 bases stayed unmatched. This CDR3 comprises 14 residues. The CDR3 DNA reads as TGCGCCAGCAGCCAGACTAGCCGGGAGGAGACCCAGTACTTC. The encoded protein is CASSQTSREETQYF.

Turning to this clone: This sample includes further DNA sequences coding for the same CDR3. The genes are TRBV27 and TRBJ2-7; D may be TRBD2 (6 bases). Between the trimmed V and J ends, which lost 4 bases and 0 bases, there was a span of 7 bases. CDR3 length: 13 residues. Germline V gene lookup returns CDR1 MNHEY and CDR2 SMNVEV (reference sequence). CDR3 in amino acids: CASSWRGSYEQYF. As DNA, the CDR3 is TGTGCCAGCAGTTGGAGGGGCTCCTACGAGCAGTACTTC.